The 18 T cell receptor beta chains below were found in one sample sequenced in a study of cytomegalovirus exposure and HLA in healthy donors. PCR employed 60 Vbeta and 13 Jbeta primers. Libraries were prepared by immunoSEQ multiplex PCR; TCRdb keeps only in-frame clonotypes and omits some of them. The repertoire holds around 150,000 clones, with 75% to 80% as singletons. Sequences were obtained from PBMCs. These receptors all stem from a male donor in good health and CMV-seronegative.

Here the CDR3 DNA reads TGTGCCATCAGAGACGGGGGTGATCGGAATGAGCAGTTCTTC. This codes for CAIRDGGDRNEQFF. The V call is TRBV10-3, the J call TRBJ2-1; possible D gene TRBD2, 6 bases. The length of the CDR3 is 14 residues. Trimming cost V 6 bases and J 7 bases, with 16 bases left between them. The germline gives CDR1 ENHRY, CDR2 SYGVKD.

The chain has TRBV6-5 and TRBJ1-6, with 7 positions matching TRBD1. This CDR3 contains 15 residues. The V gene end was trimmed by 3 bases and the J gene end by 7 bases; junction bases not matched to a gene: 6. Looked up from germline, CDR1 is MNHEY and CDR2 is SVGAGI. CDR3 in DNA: TGTGCCAGCAGTTATCAGGGGGTCTACAATTCACCCCTCCACTTT. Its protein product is CASSYQGVYNSPLHF.

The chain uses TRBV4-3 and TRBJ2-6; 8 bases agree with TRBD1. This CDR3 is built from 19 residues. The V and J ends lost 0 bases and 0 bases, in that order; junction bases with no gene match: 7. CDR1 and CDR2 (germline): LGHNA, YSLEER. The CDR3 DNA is TGCGCCAGCAGCCAAGAGGGGACAGGCGTCCACTCTGGGGCCAACGTCCTGACTTTC. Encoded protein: CASSQEGTGVHSGANVLTF.

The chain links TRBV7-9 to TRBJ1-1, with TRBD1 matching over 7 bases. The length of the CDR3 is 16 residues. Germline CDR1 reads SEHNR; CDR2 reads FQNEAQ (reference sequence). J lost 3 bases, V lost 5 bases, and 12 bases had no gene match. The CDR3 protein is CASSLGQAGEDTEAFF. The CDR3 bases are TGTGCCAGCAGCCTCGGACAGGCTGGGGAGGACACTGAAGCTTTCTTT.

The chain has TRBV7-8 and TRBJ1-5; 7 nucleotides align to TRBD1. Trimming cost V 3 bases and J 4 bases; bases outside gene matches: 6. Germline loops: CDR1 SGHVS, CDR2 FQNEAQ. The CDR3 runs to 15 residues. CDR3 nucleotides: TGTGCCAGCAGCTTCTCCGGGACAGCAAATCAGCCCCAGCATTTT. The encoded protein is CASSFSGTANQPQHF. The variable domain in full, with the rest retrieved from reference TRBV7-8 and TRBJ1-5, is GAGVSQSPRYKVAKRGQDVALRCDPISGHVSLFWYQQALGQGPEFLTYFQNEAQLDKSGLPSDRFFAERPEGSVSTLKIQRTQQEDSAVYLCASSFSGTANQPQHFGDGTRLSIL.

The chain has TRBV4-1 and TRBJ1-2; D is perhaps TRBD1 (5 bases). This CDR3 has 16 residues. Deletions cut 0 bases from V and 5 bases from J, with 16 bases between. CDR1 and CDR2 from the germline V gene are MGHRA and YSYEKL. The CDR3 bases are TGCGCCAGCAGCCAAGATCCAGTGACAGTCATTTATGGCTACACCTTC. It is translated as CASSQDPVTVIYGYTF.

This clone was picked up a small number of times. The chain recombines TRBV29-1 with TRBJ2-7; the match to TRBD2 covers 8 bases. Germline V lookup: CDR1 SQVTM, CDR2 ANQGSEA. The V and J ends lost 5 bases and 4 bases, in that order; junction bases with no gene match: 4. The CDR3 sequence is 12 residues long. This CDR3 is CSVYSGSYEQYF. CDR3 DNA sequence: TGCAGCGTTTACAGCGGGAGTTACGAGCAGTACTTC.

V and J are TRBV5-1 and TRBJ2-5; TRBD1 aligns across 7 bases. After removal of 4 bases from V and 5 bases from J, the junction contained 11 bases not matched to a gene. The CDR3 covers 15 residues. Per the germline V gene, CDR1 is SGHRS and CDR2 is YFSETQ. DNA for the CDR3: TGCGCCAGCAGCGCCTCAACAGGGGTCGGGGAGACCCAGTACTTC. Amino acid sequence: CASSASTGVGETQYF.

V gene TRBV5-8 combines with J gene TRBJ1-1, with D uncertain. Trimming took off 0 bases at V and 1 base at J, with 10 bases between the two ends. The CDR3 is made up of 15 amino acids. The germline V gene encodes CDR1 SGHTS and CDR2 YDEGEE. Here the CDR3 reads CASSLDVTTNTEAFF. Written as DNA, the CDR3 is TGTGCCAGCAGCTTGGATGTTACAACGAACACTGAAGCTTTCTTT.

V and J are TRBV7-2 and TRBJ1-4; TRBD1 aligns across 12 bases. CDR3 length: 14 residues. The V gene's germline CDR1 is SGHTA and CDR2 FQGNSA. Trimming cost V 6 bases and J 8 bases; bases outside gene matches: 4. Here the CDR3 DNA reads TGTGCCAGCAGTCCCGGGACAGGGGGCGAAAAACTGTTTTTT. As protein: CASSPGTGGEKLFF.

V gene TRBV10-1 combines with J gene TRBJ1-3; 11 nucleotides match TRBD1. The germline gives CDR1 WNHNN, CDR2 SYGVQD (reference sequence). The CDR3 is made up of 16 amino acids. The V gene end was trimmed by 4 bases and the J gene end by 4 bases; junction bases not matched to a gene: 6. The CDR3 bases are TGCGCCAGCAGTGTATTGAGGACAGGGGGCGGAAACACCATATATTTT. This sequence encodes CASSVLRTGGGNTIYF.

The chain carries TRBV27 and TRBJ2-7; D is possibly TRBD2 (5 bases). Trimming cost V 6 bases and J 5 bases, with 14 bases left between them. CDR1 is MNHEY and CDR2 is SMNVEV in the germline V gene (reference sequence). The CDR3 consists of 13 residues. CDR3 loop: CASRLGPGNEQYF. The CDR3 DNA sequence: TGTGCCAGCAGGCTCGGGCCGGGGAACGAGCAGTACTTC.

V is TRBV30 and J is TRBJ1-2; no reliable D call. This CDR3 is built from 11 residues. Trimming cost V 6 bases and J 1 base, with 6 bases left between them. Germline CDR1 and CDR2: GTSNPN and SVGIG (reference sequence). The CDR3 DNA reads TGTGCCTGCGACAATAACTATGGCTACACCTTC. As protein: CACDNNYGYTF.

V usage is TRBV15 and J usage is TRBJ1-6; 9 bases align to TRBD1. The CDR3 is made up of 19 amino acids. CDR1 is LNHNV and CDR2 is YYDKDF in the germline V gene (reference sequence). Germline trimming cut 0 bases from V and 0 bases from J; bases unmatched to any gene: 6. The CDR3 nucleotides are TGTGCCACCAGCAGAGATCTTGGGACAGGGAGCTCCTATAATTCACCCCTCCACTTT. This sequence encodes CATSRDLGTGSSYNSPLHF. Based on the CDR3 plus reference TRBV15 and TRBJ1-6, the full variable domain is DAMVIQNPRYQVTQFGKPVTLSCSQTLNHNVMYWYQQKSSQAPKLLFHYYDKDFNNEADTPDNFQSRRPNTSFCFLDIRSPGLGDTAMYLCATSRDLGTGSSYNSPLHFGNGTRLTVT.

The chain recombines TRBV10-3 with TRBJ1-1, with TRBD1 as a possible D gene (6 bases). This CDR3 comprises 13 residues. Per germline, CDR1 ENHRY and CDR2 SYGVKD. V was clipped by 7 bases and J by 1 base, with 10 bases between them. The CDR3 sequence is CAITGAGNTEAFF. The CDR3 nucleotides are TGTGCCATCACAGGGGCCGGGAACACTGAAGCTTTCTTT.

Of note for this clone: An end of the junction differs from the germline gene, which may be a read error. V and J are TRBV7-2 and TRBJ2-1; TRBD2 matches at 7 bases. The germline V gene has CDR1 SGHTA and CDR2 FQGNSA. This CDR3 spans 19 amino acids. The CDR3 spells CASSPLSSGVVISYNEQFF. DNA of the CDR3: TGTGCCAGCAGCCCCCTTTCTAGCGGAGTCGTCATCTCCTATAATGAGCAGTTCTTC.

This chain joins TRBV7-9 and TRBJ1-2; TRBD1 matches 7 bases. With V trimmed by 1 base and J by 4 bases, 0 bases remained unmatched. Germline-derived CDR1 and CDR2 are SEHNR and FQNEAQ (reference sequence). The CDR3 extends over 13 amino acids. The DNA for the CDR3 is TGTGCCAGCAGCTTAGGGACAGGCTATGGCTACACCTTC. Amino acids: CASSLGTGYGYTF.

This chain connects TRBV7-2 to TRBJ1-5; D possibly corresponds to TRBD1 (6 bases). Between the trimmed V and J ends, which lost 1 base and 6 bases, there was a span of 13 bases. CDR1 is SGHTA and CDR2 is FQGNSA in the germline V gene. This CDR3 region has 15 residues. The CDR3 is CASSLGQGLGQPQHF. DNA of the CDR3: TGTGCCAGCAGCTTAGGTCAGGGGCTGGGTCAGCCCCAGCATTTT.